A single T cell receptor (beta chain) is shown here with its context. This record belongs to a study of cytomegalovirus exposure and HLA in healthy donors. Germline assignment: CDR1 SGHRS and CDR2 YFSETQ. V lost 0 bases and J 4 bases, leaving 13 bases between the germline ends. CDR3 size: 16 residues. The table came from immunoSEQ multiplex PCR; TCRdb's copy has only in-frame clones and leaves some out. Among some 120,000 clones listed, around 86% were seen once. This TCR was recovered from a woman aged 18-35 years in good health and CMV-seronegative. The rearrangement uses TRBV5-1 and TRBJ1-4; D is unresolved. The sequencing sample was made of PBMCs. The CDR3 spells CASSLEAGGINEKLFF. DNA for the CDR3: TGCGCCAGCAGCTTGGAAGCGGGTGGGATTAATGAAAAACTGTTTTTT.